The clone carrying this TCR beta chain showed up many times. The data are from a study of T cells of healthy individuals. MiXCR, applied by TCRdb to the 5' RACE reads, yields one record per CDR3 protein. This table has about 53,000 distinct CDR3 sequences, roughly 15% appearing once. This CDR3 has 15 amino acids. Germline V gene lookup returns CDR1 MGHRA and CDR2 YSYEKL. J gave up 3 bases and V 4 bases, and 4 bases lay outside the gene matches. The sequence derives from a human donor in good health. The gene calls are TRBV4-1 and TRBJ2-1; 9 bases fit TRBD1. CDR3 region: CASSPQGALYNEQFF. For the CDR3, the DNA is TGCGCCAGCAGCCCACAGGGGGCGCTCTACAATGAGCAGTTCTTC.